This is a list of T cell receptor beta chains from one sample in a study of T-cell memory formation after mild COVID-19. Using its own MiXCR run on the 5' RACE reads, TCRdb lists one record per CDR3 protein. The data hold 250,000 to 350,000 distinct CDR3 sequences, with 15% to 20% observed a single time. The sequencing sample was made of PBMCs or a T cell subset sorted from them (not recorded which). The receptors were sampled from a man aged 18 to 30 who had mild COVID-19 (a few samples of this study predate the infection). Cell type and time point are not known. CDR3s include the opening cysteine and the closing phenylalanine or tryptophan. The D gene is left open where the match is weak. Some rows have no size entry. The others give once, few or many, or a class for an expanded clone.

abundance,j_gene,d_gene,v_gene,CDR3nt,CDR3aa
few,TRBJ1-2,TRBD1,TRBV11-2,TGTGCCAGCAGCTTAGTCGACAGGGGCTATGGCTACACCTTC,CASSLVDRGYGYTF
few,TRBJ1-2,.,TRBV10-3,TGTGCCATCAGTGAGCCCTTAGGGGGGCGGAACTATGGCTACACCTTC,CAISEPLGGRNYGYTF
few,TRBJ1-1,TRBD1,TRBV6-6,TGTGCCAGCAGTCCCAGGGGGTATTCGGGCACTGAAGCTTTCTTT,CASSPRGYSGTEAFF
few,TRBJ2-1,TRBD1,TRBV5-1,TGCGCCAGCAGCTTGGGGGACAGGTTATTCGATGAGCAGTTCTTC,CASSLGDRLFDEQFF
.,TRBJ1-1,TRBD1,TRBV9,TGTGCCAGCAGCGATACGTGGGACAGGGCGACTTTCTTT,CASSDTWDRATFF
.,TRBJ1-2,.,TRBV5-4,TGTGCCAGCAGCTTGAGGGAGACTGTTAACTATGGCTACACCTTC,CASSLRETVNYGYTF
.,TRBJ1-5,.,TRBV27,TGTGCCAGCAGTTTGATAGGGGGAAGTAATCAGCCCCAGCATTTT,CASSLIGGSNQPQHF
many,TRBJ2-5,.,TRBV15,TGTGCCACCAGCAGAGATTTGGAGACCCAGTACTTC,CATSRDLETQYF
few,TRBJ2-1,TRBD1,TRBV20-1,TGCAGTGCTGCGGACAGGGCCGAATTTGAGCAGTTCTTC,CSAADRAEFEQFF
few,TRBJ2-3,TRBD2,TRBV4-1,TGCGCCAGCAGCCATATTAGCGGGGGGTCAGATACGCAGTATTTT,CASSHISGGSDTQYF
.,TRBJ1-5,TRBD1,TRBV24-1,TGTGCCACCAGTGATCCGAACAGGGGAAATCAGCCCCAGCATTTT,CATSDPNRGNQPQHF
few,TRBJ1-1,.,TRBV20-1,TGCAGTGCTAGAGAGAGCGGGGGGGCTGTAAACACTGAAGCTTTCTTT,CSARESGGAVNTEAFF
many,TRBJ2-7,.,TRBV21-1,TGTGCCAGCAGCATTAAGAGGAAGGGGGTGTCTCGCTCCTACGAGCAGTACTTC,CASSIKRKGVSRSYEQYF
.,TRBJ2-7,.,TRBV11-1,TGTGCCAGCAGTCTCGAATCATCCACCTACGAGCAGTACTTC,CASSLESSTYEQYF
many,TRBJ2-3,.,TRBV7-9,TGTGCCAGCAGCTTAGTAGTTATTGGCCCAGATACGCAGTATTTT,CASSLVVIGPDTQYF
many,TRBJ2-3,TRBD1,TRBV6-1,TGTGCCAGCAGTGAGGACAGGGGACCCACAGATACGCAGTATTTT,CASSEDRGPTDTQYF
.,TRBJ2-6,TRBD2,TRBV2,TGTGCCAGCCCGACTAGCGGGGGCTCTGGGGCCAACGTCCTGACTTTC,CASPTSGGSGANVLTF
.,TRBJ1-6,.,TRBV24-1,TGTGCCACCAGTGCGGCAGGGACGGGTTCACCCCTCCACTTT,CATSAAGTGSPLHF
.,TRBJ1-1,.,TRBV29-1,TGCAGCGTCGTCAGGATGGCCACTGAAGCTTTCTTT,CSVVRMATEAFF
few,TRBJ1-5,.,TRBV20-1,TGCAGTGCGACCTCGGGACTTCTTTATCAGCCCCAGCATTTT,CSATSGLLYQPQHF
.,TRBJ2-3,.,TRBV9,TGTGCCAGCAGCGGGGGGGCGGCAGATACGCAGTATTTT,CASSGGAADTQYF
few,TRBJ2-1,TRBD1,TRBV3-1,TGTGCCAGCAGCCGCCCGTCGACAGGGGCGGTGGATGAGCAGTTCTTC,CASSRPSTGAVDEQFF
many,TRBJ1-1,TRBD1,TRBV5-1,TGCGCCAGCAGCCGGACAGGGGTTGAAGCTTTCTTT,CASSRTGVEAFF
few,TRBJ1-3,TRBD1,TRBV5-1,TGCGCCAGCAGCATGGCCGGGACAGGGGTTGGAAACACCATATATTTT,CASSMAGTGVGNTIYF
many,TRBJ1-3,.,TRBV6-6,TGTGCCAGCAGTTACCTCACAGCTGGAAACACCATATATTTT,CASSYLTAGNTIYF
once,TRBJ2-7,.,TRBV6-2/TRBV6-3,TGTGCCAGCAGTGAAGAGACTGTCTCCTACGAGCAGTACTTC,CASSEETVSYEQYF
few,TRBJ2-3,TRBD2,TRBV7-2,TGTGCCAGCACAAGGGCTAGTAGCGGGGAATCTAGCACAGATACGCAGTATTTT,CASTRASSGESSTDTQYF
few,TRBJ2-3,.,TRBV5-1,TGCGCCAGCAGCCCTTGGAGGCCCCTTGGCACAGATACGCAGTATTTT,CASSPWRPLGTDTQYF
.,TRBJ2-2,.,TRBV5-1,TGCGCCAGCAGCCCCCCAGGAGCCGGGGAGCTGTTTTTT,CASSPPGAGELFF
few,TRBJ1-2,.,TRBV7-3,TGTGCCAGCAGCTCATCCCCTGGTTTACTTTCCGATGGCTACACCTTC,CASSSSPGLLSDGYTF
many,TRBJ1-2,.,TRBV6-6,TGTGCCAGCAGTTCCCACCGGGACCTCAGAAGGGACTATGGCTACACCTTC,CASSSHRDLRRDYGYTF
.,TRBJ2-3,TRBD2,TRBV12-3/TRBV12-4,TGTGCCAGCATTCCGGGGGGGCTTCATACGCAGTATTTT,CASIPGGLHTQYF
.,TRBJ2-3,TRBD1,TRBV15,TGTGCCACCAGCACGCACGGGACAGGGGCAGATACGCAGTATTTT,CATSTHGTGADTQYF
many,TRBJ2-2,.,TRBV7-2,TGTGCCAGCAGCCTGCGGACCGGGGAGCTGTTTTTT,CASSLRTGELFF
.,TRBJ1-2,.,TRBV12-3/TRBV12-4,TGTGCCAGCGGTAGCGGGGGCTATGGCTACACCTTC,CASGSGGYGYTF
few,TRBJ1-5,.,TRBV28,TGTGCCAGCAGTCCCACAGGGCCTCGTCAGCCCCAGCATTTT,CASSPTGPRQPQHF
few,TRBJ1-1,TRBD1,TRBV6-2/TRBV6-3,TGTGCCAGCAGATGGGGCCTGTCAGGGGGCACTGAAGCTTTCTTT,CASRWGLSGGTEAFF
.,TRBJ1-1,.,TRBV5-1,TGCGCCAGCAGCTTGGACAGGGCCGTCGAAGCTTTCTTT,CASSLDRAVEAFF
many,TRBJ2-3,.,TRBV6-5,TGTGCCAGTGGGCTAGTTGGGGATACGCAGTATTTT,CASGLVGDTQYF
.,TRBJ1-5,.,TRBV6-5,TGTGCCAGCGCCGGGCAGGGCGGGCAGCCCCAGCATTTT,CASAGQGGQPQHF
few,TRBJ1-2,TRBD1,TRBV28,TGTGCCAGCAGTCCAAGACAGGGGTGGAACTATGGCTACACCTTC,CASSPRQGWNYGYTF
few,TRBJ2-3,TRBD2,TRBV6-5,TGTGCCAGCAGGCTAGCGGGGGGATACACAGATACGCAGTATTTT,CASRLAGGYTDTQYF
few,TRBJ1-2,.,TRBV6-5,TGTGCCAGCAGTTCTTACGGTGGCTACACCTTC,CASSSYGGYTF
.,TRBJ1-5,TRBD1,TRBV12-3/TRBV12-4,TGTGCCAGCAGTTTAGTGCAGGGGGCTACTCAGCCCCAGCATTTT,CASSLVQGATQPQHF
.,TRBJ1-6,TRBD1,TRBV6-5,TGTGCCAGCAGTTACTCTCACACAGGGGGCTATCATTCACCCCTCCACTTT,CASSYSHTGGYHSPLHF
.,TRBJ1-2,.,TRBV3-1,TGTGCCAGCAGCCTTGGAAGCGGATCCCTCGGGGGTGGCTACACCTTC,CASSLGSGSLGGGYTF
.,TRBJ2-3,TRBD1,TRBV2,TGTGCCAGCAGTGAGGACAGGCCAACTGCAGATACGCAGTATTTT,CASSEDRPTADTQYF